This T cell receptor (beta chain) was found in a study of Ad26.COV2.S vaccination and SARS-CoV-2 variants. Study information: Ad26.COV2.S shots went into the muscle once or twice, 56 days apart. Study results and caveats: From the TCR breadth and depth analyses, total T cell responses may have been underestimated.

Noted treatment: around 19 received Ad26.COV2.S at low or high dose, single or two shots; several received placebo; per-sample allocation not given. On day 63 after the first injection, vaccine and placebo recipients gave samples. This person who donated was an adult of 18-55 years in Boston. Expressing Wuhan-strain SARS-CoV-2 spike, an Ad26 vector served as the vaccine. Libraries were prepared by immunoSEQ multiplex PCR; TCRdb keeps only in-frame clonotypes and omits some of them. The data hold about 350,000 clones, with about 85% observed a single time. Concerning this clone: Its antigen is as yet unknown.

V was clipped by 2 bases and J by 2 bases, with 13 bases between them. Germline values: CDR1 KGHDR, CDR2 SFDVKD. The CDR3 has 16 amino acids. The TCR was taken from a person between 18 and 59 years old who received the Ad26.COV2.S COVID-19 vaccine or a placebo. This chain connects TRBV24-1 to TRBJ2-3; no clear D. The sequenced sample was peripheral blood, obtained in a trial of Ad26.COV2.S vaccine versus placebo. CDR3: CATSDSSQRFTDTQYF. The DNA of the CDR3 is TGTGCCACCAGTGATTCCTCACAGAGATTCACAGATACGCAGTATTTT.